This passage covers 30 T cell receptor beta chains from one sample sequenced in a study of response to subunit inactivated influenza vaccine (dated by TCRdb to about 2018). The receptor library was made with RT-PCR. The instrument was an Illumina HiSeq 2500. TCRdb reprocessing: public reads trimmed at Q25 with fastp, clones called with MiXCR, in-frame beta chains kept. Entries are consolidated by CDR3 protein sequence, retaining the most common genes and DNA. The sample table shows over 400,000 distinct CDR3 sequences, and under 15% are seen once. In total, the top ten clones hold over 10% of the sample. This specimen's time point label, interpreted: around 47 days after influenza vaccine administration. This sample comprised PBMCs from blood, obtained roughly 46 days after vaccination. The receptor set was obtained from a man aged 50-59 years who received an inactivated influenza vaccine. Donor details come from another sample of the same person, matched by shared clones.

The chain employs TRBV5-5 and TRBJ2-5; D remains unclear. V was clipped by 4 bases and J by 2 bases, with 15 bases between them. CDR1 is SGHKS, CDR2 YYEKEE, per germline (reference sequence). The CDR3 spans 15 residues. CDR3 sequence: CASSLNGQRQETQYF. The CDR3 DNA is TGTGCCAGCAGCCTAAACGGGCAGAGACAAGAGACCCAGTACTTC.

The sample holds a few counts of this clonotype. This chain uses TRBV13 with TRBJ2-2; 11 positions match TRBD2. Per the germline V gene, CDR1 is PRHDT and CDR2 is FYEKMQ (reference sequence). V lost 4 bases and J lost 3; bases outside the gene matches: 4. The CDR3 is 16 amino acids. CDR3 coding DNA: TGTGCCAGCAGCTCACGGACTAGCGGGTACACCGGGGAGCTGTTTTTT. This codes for CASSSRTSGYTGELFF.

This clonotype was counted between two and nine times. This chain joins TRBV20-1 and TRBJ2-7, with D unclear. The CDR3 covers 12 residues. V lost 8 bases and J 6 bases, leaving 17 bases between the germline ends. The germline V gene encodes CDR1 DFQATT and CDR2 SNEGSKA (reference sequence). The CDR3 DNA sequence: TGCAGTAGCTTAGAAGGGTCTGGCGAGCAGTACTTC. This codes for CSSLEGSGEQYF.

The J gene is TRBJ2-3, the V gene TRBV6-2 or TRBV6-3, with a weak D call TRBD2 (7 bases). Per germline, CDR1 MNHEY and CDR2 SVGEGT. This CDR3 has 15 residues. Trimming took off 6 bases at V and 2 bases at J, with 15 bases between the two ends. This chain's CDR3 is CASSGGLPPTDTQYF. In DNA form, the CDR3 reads TGTGCCAGCAGCGGGGGGCTCCCCCCCACAGATACGCAGTATTTT.

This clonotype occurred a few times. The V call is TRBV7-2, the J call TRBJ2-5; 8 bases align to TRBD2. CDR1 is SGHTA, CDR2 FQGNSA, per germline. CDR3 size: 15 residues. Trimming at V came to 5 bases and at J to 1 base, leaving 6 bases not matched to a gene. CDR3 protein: CASSVKRGFQETQYF. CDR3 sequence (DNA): TGTGCCAGCAGCGTCAAGCGGGGGTTCCAAGAGACCCAGTACTTC.

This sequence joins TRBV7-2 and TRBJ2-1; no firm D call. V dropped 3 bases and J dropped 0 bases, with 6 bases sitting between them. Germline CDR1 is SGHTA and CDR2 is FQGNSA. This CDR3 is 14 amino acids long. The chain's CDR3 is CASSFYSSYNEQFF. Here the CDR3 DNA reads TGTGCCAGCAGCTTTTATAGCTCCTACAATGAGCAGTTCTTC.

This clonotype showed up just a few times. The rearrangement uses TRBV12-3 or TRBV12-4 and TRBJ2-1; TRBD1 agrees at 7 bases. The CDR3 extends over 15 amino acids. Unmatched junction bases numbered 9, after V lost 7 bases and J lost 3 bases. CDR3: CASIPGQPFYNEQFF. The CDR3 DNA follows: TGTGCCAGCATCCCGGGACAGCCTTTCTACAATGAGCAGTTCTTC.

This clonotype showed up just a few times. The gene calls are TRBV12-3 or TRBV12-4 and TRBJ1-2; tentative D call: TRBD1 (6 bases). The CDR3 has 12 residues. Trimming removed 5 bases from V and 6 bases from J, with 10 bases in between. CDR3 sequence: CASSTGYNGYTF. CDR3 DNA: TGTGCCAGCAGTACAGGGTATAATGGCTACACCTTC.

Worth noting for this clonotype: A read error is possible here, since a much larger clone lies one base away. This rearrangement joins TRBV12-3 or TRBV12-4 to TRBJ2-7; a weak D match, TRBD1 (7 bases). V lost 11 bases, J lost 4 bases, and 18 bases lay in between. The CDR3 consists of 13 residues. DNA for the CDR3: TGTGCCTGCACTCGCGGGACAGAATACGAGCAGTACTTC. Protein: CACTRGTEYEQYF.

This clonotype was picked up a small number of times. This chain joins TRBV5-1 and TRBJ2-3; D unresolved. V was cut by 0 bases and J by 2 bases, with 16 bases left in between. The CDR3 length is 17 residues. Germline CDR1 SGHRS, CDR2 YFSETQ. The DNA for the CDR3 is TGCGCCAGCAGCTTGGTTGCCCCCTCGGTCCCCACAGATACGCAGTATTTT. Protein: CASSLVAPSVPTDTQYF.

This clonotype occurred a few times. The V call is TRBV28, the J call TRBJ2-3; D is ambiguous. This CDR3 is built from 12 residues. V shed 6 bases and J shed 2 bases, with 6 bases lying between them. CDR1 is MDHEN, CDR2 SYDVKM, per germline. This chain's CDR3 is CASRAVTDTQYF. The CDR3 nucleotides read TGTGCCAGCAGAGCAGTCACAGATACGCAGTATTTT.

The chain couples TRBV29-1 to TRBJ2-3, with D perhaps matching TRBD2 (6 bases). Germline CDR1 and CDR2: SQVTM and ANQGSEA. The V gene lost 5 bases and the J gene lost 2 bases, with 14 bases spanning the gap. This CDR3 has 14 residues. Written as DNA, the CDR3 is TGCAGCGTTACCCGACTAGACCACACAGATACGCAGTATTTT. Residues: CSVTRLDHTDTQYF.

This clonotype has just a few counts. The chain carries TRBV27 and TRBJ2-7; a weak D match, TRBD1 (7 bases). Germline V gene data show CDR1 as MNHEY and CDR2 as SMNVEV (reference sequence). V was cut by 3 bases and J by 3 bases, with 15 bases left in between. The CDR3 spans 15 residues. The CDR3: CASSLGQGGRYEQYF. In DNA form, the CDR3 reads TGTGCCAGCAGTTTGGGGCAGGGGGGACGCTACGAGCAGTACTTC.

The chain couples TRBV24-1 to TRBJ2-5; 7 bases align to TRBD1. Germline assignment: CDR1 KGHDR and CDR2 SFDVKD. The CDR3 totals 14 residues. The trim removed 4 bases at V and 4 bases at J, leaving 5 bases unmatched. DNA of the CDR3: TGTGCCACCAGTGAAGGCAGGGGGATAGAGACCCAGTACTTC. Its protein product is CATSEGRGIETQYF.

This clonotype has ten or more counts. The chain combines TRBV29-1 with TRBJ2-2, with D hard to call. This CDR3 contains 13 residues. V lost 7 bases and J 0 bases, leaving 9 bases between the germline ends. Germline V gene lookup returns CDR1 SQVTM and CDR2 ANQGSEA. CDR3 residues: CSGALSNTGELFF. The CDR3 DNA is TGCAGCGGGGCCCTTTCGAACACCGGGGAGCTGTTTTTT.

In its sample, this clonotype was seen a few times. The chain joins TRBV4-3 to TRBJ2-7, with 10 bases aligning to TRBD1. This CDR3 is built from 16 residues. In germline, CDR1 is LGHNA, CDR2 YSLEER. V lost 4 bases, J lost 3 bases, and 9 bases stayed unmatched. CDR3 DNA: TGCGCCAGCAGCCTGCAGTTCGGACAGGGGGACTACGAGCAGTACTTC. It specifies CASSLQFGQGDYEQYF.

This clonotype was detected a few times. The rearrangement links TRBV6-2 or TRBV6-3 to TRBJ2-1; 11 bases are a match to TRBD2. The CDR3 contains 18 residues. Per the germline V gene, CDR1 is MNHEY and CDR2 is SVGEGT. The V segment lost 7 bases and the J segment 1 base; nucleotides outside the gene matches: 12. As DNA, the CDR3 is TGTGCCAGCACTCTACTAGCGGGGGTTGAAGAATCCTACAATGAGCAGTTCTTC. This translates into CASTLLAGVEESYNEQFF.

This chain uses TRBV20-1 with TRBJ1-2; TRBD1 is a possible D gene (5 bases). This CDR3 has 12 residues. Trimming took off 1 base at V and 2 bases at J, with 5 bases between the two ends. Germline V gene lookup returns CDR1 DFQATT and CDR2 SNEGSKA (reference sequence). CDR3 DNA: TGCAGTGCTAGAGCAGGGAACTATGGCTACACCTTC. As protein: CSARAGNYGYTF.

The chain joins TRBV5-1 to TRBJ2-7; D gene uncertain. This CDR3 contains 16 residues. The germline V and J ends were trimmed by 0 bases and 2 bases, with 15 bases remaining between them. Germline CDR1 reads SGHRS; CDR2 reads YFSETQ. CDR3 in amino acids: CASSLASYPGTYEQYF. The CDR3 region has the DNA TGCGCCAGCAGCTTGGCCTCCTATCCGGGCACCTACGAGCAGTACTTC.

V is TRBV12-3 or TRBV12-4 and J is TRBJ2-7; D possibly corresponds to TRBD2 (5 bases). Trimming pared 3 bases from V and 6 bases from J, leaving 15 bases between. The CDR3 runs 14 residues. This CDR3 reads CASSLLAGMGEQYF. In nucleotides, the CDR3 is TGTGCCAGCAGTTTGCTAGCTGGCATGGGCGAGCAGTACTTC.

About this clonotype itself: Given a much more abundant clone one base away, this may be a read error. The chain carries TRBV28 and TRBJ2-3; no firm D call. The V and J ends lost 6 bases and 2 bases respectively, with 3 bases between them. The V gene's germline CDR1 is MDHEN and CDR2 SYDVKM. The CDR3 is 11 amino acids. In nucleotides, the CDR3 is TGTGCCAGCAGGTACACAGATACGCAGTATTTT. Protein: CASRYTDTQYF.

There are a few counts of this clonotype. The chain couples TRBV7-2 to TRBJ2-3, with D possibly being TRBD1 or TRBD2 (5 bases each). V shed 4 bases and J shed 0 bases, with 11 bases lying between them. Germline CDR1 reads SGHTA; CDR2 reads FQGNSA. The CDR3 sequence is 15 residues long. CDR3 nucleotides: TGTGCCAGCAGCTCTGGGGGTGGTAGCACAGATACGCAGTATTTT. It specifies CASSSGGGSTDTQYF.

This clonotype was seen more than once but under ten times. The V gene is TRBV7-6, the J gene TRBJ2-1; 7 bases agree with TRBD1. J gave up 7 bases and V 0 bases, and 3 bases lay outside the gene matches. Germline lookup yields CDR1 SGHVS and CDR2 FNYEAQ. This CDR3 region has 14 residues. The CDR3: CASSLAGTVNEQFF. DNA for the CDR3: TGTGCCAGCAGCTTAGCGGGGACAGTTAATGAGCAGTTCTTC.

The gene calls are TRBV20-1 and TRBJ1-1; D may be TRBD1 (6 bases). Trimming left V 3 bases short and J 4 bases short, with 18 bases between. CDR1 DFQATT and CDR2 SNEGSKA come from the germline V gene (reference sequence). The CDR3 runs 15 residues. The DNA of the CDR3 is TGCAGTGCTAGGCCCTCGGGGGCAGGGCGCACTGAAGCTTTCTTT. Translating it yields CSARPSGAGRTEAFF.

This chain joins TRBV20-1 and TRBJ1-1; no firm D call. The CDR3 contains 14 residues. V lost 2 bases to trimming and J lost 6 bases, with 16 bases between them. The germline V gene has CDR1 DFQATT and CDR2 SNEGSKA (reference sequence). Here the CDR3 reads CSARPPGKTAEAFF. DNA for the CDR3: TGCAGTGCTAGACCCCCCGGGAAGACCGCTGAAGCTTTCTTT.

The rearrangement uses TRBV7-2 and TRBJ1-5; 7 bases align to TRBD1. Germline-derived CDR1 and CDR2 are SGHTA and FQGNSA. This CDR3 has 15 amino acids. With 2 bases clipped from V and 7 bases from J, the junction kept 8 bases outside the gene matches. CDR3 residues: CASSLIGQVKQPQHF. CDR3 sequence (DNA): TGTGCCAGCAGCTTAATAGGACAGGTTAAACAGCCCCAGCATTTT.

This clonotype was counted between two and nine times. The CDR3 protein is CASSLGGSVADTQYF. The CDR3 region has the DNA TGTGCCAGCAGCTTAGGAGGGAGTGTCGCAGATACGCAGTATTTT. The chain carries TRBV7-6 and TRBJ2-3; D perhaps matches TRBD2 (5 bases). Trimming cost V 1 base and J 4 bases, with 12 bases left between them. Germline V lookup: CDR1 SGHVS, CDR2 FNYEAQ. This CDR3 spans 15 amino acids.

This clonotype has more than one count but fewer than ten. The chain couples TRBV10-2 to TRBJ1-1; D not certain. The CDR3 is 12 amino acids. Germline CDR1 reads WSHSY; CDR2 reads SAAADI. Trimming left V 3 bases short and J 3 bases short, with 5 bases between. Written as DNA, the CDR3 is TGCGCCAGCAGTGAAGGGTACACTGAAGCTTTCTTT. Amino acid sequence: CASSEGYTEAFF.

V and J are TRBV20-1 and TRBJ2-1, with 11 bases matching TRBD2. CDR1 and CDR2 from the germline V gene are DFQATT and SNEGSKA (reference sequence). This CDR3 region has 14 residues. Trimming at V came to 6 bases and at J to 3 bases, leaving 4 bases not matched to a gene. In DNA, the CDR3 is TGCAGTGCCGGGACTAGCGGAGGCTACAATGAGCAGTTCTTC. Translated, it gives CSAGTSGGYNEQFF.

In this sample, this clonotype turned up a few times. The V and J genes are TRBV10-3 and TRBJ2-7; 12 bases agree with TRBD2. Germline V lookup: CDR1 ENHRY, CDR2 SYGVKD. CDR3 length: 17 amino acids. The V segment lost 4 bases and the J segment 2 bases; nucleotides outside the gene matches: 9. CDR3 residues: CAISGKTSGGPTYEQYF. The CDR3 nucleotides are TGTGCCATCAGTGGAAAGACTAGCGGGGGACCCACCTACGAGCAGTACTTC.